The 22 T cell receptor beta chains listed next were all sequenced from one sample in a study of vaccination and CD4 T cells after COVID-19. Regarding time point: late sampling 161 to 241 days after vaccination in a few convalescent patients. This sample's treatment: roughly 10-day PBMC culture with coronavirus spike peptide pools or control peptides (ViraFEST assay). At the Johns Hopkins FTIC core, DNA taken from cultured CD4+ T cells was sequenced by way of the Oncomine TCR Beta short-read assay. TCRdb re-called the PCR reads with MiXCR, one entry per CDR3 protein. The sample yields approximately 20,000 distinct CDR3 sequences, 46% seen once. Their cognate antigens are unknown. Sequenced here: CD4+ T cells from blood, cultured in vitro, sampled about 7 months after SARS-CoV-2 vaccination. These receptors originate from a human donor who had recovered from COVID-19.

J is TRBJ2-3 and V is TRBV4-3; 10 bases are shared with TRBD2. The CDR3 is 16 residues long. The J segment lost 5 bases and the V segment lost 1 base, leaving 6 bases of the junction unmatched. Germline V gene data show CDR1 as LGHNA and CDR2 as YSLEER. The CDR3 protein is CASSQGSGRSGDTQYF. As DNA, the CDR3 is TGCGCCAGCAGCCAAGGTAGCGGGAGGTCAGGAGATACGCAGTATTTT.

The CDR3 coding sequence is TGTGCCCCAGGACAGAACACTGAAGCTTTCTTT. Translated: CAPGQNTEAFF. The chain joins TRBV19 to TRBJ1-1; D is possibly TRBD1 (5 bases). The CDR3 is 11 amino acids. Trimming left V 11 bases short and J 1 base short, with 8 bases between. Germline CDR1 is LNHDA and CDR2 is SQIVND (reference sequence).

This clonotype has just a few counts. This sequence joins TRBV7-9 and TRBJ2-5; D unresolved. The CDR3 covers 11 residues. Trimming left V 3 bases short and J 5 bases short, with 4 bases between. The germline V gene encodes CDR1 SEHNR and CDR2 FQNEAQ (reference sequence). The CDR3: CASSFFETQYF. CDR3 nucleotide sequence: TGTGCCAGCAGCTTCTTCGAGACCCAGTACTTC.

V and J are TRBV6-2 or TRBV6-3 and TRBJ1-1; unclear D gene. The V gene's germline CDR1 is MNHEY and CDR2 SVGEGT. V dropped 8 bases and J dropped 1 base, with 8 bases sitting between them. CDR3 length: 12 residues. CDR3 amino acids: CASESRNTEAFF. The CDR3 DNA follows: TGTGCCAGCGAGAGCCGGAACACTGAAGCTTTCTTT.

V gene TRBV27 combines with J gene TRBJ2-2, with D unresolved. V lost 6 bases and J 3 bases, leaving 5 bases between the germline ends. This CDR3 has 12 amino acids. Looked up from germline, CDR1 is MNHEY and CDR2 is SMNVEV (reference sequence). Written as DNA, the CDR3 is TGTGCCAGCAGCCAGGACACCGGGGAGCTGTTTTTT. It encodes CASSQDTGELFF.

CDR3 coding DNA: TGTGCCAGCAGTGATCCGGGACAGGAGAACACTGAAGCTTTCTTT. This translates into CASSDPGQENTEAFF. The V and J genes are TRBV6-1 and TRBJ1-1, with 8 bases matching TRBD1. V lost 3 bases to trimming and J lost 1 base; unmatched junction nucleotides: 4. Germline V CDR1 and CDR2: MNHNS, SASEGT. CDR3 length equals 15 residues.

Sample share makes this clonotype medium-sized. The V and J genes are TRBV6-1 and TRBJ2-3; the D call may be TRBD1 or TRBD2 (5 bases each). The V gene's germline CDR1 is MNHNS and CDR2 SASEGT. V was clipped by 7 bases and J by 0 bases, with 8 bases between them. This CDR3 region has 13 residues. CDR3: CASKGPSTDTQYF. DNA of the CDR3: TGTGCCAGCAAGGGACCTAGCACAGATACGCAGTATTTT.

The rearrangement uses TRBV7-3 and TRBJ2-7; weak D call: TRBD2 (5 bases). The CDR3 loop spans 13 amino acids. Trimming left V 0 bases short and J 4 bases short, with 7 bases between. CDR1 SGHTA and CDR2 FQGTGA come from the germline V gene. Written as DNA, the CDR3 is TGTGCCAGCAGCTTAACTGGGGAGTACGAGCAGTACTTC. This translates into CASSLTGEYEQYF.

This clonotype occurred a few times. The J gene is TRBJ1-1, the V gene TRBV7-9; 8 positions agree with TRBD1. CDR1 and CDR2 (germline): SEHNR, FQNEAQ (reference sequence). Trimming removed 6 bases from V and 5 bases from J; junction bases left unmatched: 5. This CDR3 has 13 amino acids. The DNA for the CDR3 is TGTGCCAGCAGAACAGGGGGATGGACTGAAGCTTTCTTT. Its translation: CASRTGGWTEAFF.

This clonotype was detected only a few times. The genes are TRBV19 and TRBJ2-3; D is ambiguous. V was cut by 5 bases and J by 0 bases, with 9 bases left in between. The CDR3 has 14 residues. Germline V lookup: CDR1 LNHDA, CDR2 SQIVND (reference sequence). Written as DNA, the CDR3 is TGTGCCAGTAGTGTCTCCACTAGCACAGATACGCAGTATTTT. It translates to CASSVSTSTDTQYF.

This sequence joins TRBV20-1 and TRBJ2-3; either TRBD1 or TRBD2 may fit D (5 bases each). The length of the CDR3 is 15 residues. CDR1 and CDR2 (germline): DFQATT, SNEGSKA (reference sequence). Trimming stripped 0 bases from V and 5 bases from J, with 15 bases between. CDR3 amino acids: CSARDSEGWVDTQYF. CDR3 coding DNA: TGCAGTGCTAGAGACTCAGAGGGGTGGGTAGATACGCAGTATTTT.

V gene TRBV6-5 combines with J gene TRBJ2-7; the D gene is possibly TRBD2 (6 bases). This CDR3 region has 15 residues. Germline values: CDR1 MNHEY, CDR2 SVGAGI. Deletions cut 2 bases from V and 3 bases from J, with 14 bases between. The CDR3 sequence is CASSYGGTDNYEQYF. As DNA, the CDR3 is TGTGCCAGCAGTTACGGGGGGACGGACAACTACGAGCAGTACTTC.

This clonotype showed up just once. The chain links TRBV7-9 to TRBJ2-1; no definite D call. Germline CDR1 SEHNR, CDR2 FQNEAQ (reference sequence). CDR3 length: 12 residues. Deletions cut 3 bases from V and 13 bases from J, with 13 bases between. The CDR3 spells CASSFSLSLQFF. CDR3 coding DNA: TGTGCCAGCAGCTTCTCTCTGAGCCTACAGTTCTTC.

This chain uses TRBV5-6 with TRBJ1-6; D ambiguous. This CDR3 region has 14 residues. V dropped 4 bases and J dropped 3 bases, with 8 bases sitting between them. Germline V gene sequence: CDR1 SGHDT, CDR2 YYEEEE. Here the CDR3 reads CASSVDGYNSPLHF. CDR3 bases: TGTGCCAGCAGCGTGGACGGCTATAATTCACCCCTCCACTTT.

Only one count was recorded for this clonotype. The chain employs TRBV7-6 and TRBJ1-2; tentative D call: TRBD1 (6 bases). CDR1 is SGHVS, CDR2 FNYEAQ, per germline. Trimming shortened V by 3 bases and J by 4 bases, and 9 bases separated the two germline ends. This CDR3 region has 13 residues. CDR3 in amino acids: CASSFTGPYGYTF. CDR3 bases: TGTGCCAGCAGCTTCACAGGGCCCTATGGCTACACCTTC.

This chain uses TRBV6-1 with TRBJ2-7, with no clear D. The ends were cut back, 5 bases at V and 5 bases at J, with 13 bases in the middle. The CDR3 length is 13 residues. Looked up from germline, CDR1 is MNHNS and CDR2 is SASEGT. In DNA, the CDR3 is TGTGCCAGCAGTCCGGATAGGTGGCACGAGCAGTACTTC. Amino acids: CASSPDRWHEQYF.

This clonotype turned up a few times. V and J are TRBV6-2 or TRBV6-3 and TRBJ2-1; D unresolved. V was shortened by 10 bases and J by 8 bases, with 12 bases between the two germline ends. This CDR3 has 11 residues. Per germline, CDR1 MNHEY and CDR2 SVGEGT. CDR3 sequence (DNA): TGTGCCATCCCCCCTGGCGATGAGCAGTTCTTC. Translated, it gives CAIPPGDEQFF.

A few counts support this clonotype. V usage is TRBV6-2 or TRBV6-3 and J usage is TRBJ2-1; unclear D gene. V lost 7 bases and J lost 6, with 10 bases in between. Germline V gene lookup returns CDR1 MNHEY and CDR2 SVGEGT. The CDR3 sequence is 12 residues long. CDR3: CASTGLANEQFF. Here the CDR3 DNA reads TGTGCCAGCACGGGCTTAGCCAATGAGCAGTTCTTC.

This clonotype showed up just a few times. V is TRBV19 and J is TRBJ2-3, with a possible D match to TRBD2 (6 bases). The CDR3 is 16 amino acids. Germline V CDR1 and CDR2: LNHDA, SQIVND (reference sequence). Trimming pared 0 bases from V and 6 bases from J, leaving 16 bases between. The CDR3 here is CASSIDRRLEGDTQYF. The CDR3 region has the DNA TGTGCCAGTAGTATAGATAGAAGGTTGGAGGGGGATACGCAGTATTTT.

This clonotype showed up just a few times. V gene TRBV7-2 combines with J gene TRBJ1-5; D gene ambiguous. Per germline, CDR1 SGHTA and CDR2 FQGNSA. V lost 3 bases and J lost 7, with 10 bases in between. The CDR3 sequence is 13 residues long. The CDR3 protein is CASSLEREQPQHF. The CDR3 bases are TGTGCCAGCAGCTTGGAAAGGGAACAGCCCCAGCATTTT. The whole variable domain, filled in from reference TRBV7-2 and TRBJ1-5, reads GAGVSQSPSNKVTEKGKDVELRCDPISGHTALYWYRQSLGQGLEFLIYFQGNSAPDKSGLPSDRFSAERTGGSVSTLTIQRTQQEDSAVYLCASSLEREQPQHFGDGTRLSIL.

The chain has TRBV5-4 and TRBJ2-3; D not certain. Germline loops: CDR1 SGHNT, CDR2 YYREEE (reference sequence). V shed 1 base and J shed 1 base, with 7 bases lying between them. The length of the CDR3 is 14 residues. CDR3 DNA sequence: TGTGCCAGCAGCTTGTGGCAGGGCACAGATACGCAGTATTTT. It codes for CASSLWQGTDTQYF.

The CDR3 here is CASSLVQAAMAFF. In nucleotides, the CDR3 is TGTGCCAGCAGCTTAGTGCAGGCCGCTATGGCTTTCTTT. The J gene is TRBJ1-1, the V gene TRBV11-1; D gene ambiguous. Germline V gives CDR1 SGHAT, CDR2 FQDESV (reference sequence). The CDR3 has 13 residues. V was clipped by 1 base and J by 11 bases, with 14 bases between them.